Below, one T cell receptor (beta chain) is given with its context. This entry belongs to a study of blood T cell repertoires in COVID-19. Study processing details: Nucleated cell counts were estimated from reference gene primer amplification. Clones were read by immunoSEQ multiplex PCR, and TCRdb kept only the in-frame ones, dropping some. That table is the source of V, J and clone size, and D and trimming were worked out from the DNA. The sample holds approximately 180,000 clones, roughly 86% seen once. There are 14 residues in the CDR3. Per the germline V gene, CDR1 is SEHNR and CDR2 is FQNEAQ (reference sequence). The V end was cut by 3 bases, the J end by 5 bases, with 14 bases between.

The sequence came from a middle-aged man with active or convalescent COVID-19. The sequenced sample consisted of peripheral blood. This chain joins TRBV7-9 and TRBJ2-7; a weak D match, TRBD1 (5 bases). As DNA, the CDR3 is TGTGCCAGCAGCTTTGACAGTCCCGGTCACGAGCAGTACTTC. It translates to CASSFDSPGHEQYF.